The 6 T cell receptor beta chains below come from one sample, sequenced in a study of regulatory T cells in long-lasting Graves disease. As to time point: persistent/refractory GD, antithyroid drugs over 5 years with positive TRAb. Researchers made the TCR library from RNA that was extracted from PBMCs. Construction of the TCR beta libraries employed iRepertoire HTBI primers in conjunction with Arm-PCR of CDR3 regions. MiXCR was run by TCRdb on the multiplex PCR reads, yielding one entry per CDR3 protein. The sample lists approximately 380,000 distinct CDR3 sequences, under 25% seen once, with about 20% in the top ten. The source was peripheral blood mononuclear cells (PBMCs), collected when the disease was refractory, from a patient treated with antithyroid drugs. The receptors shown here come from a female donor with Graves disease.

In its sample, this clonotype was seen a few times. The chain recombines TRBV4-3 with TRBJ1-2; TRBD1 is a possible D gene (5 bases). This CDR3 is built from 15 residues. CDR1 and CDR2 (germline): LGHNA, YSLEER. The V end lost 3 bases, the J end lost 5 bases, and 16 bases lay between the germline ends. In DNA, the CDR3 is TGCGCCAGCAGCCAGGGTTCGGGACTGACGTATGGCTACACCTTC. Its protein is CASSQGSGLTYGYTF.

Comments on this clonotype: A much larger clone differs by one base, so this may be a read error. The CDR3 sequence is CASSYASATQPQHF. The CDR3 coding sequence is TGTGCCAGCAGTTACGCCAGTGCGACTCAGCCCCAGCATTTT. The chain links TRBV6-2 or TRBV6-3 to TRBJ1-5, with D uncertain. V was pared by 2 bases and J by 6 bases, with 11 bases between. This CDR3 spans 14 amino acids. The germline CDR1 and CDR2 sequences are MNHEY and SVGEGT.

A few counts support this clonotype. J is TRBJ2-7 and V is TRBV6-1; D ambiguous. V was pared by 0 bases and J by 3 bases, with 12 bases between. The CDR3 spans 15 residues. CDR1 MNHNS and CDR2 SASEGT come from the germline V gene. The chain's CDR3 is CASSEAGPTIYEQYF. The CDR3 region has the DNA TGTGCCAGCAGTGAAGCAGGGCCCACCATCTACGAGCAGTACTTC.

The gene calls are TRBV2 and TRBJ1-2, with 8 bases fitting TRBD1. The V gene's germline CDR1 is SNHLY and CDR2 FYNNEI. The CDR3 covers 12 residues. The junction had 12 bases not matched to a gene; V was cut back by 11 bases and J by 10 bases. The CDR3 protein is CAGRQGIYNYTF. The CDR3 region has the DNA TGTGCCGGAAGACAGGGGATCTATAACTACACCTTC.

This clonotype was found a few times. V gene TRBV10-3 combines with J gene TRBJ1-3; D possibly corresponds to TRBD1 (6 bases). The length of the CDR3 is 13 residues. Looked up from germline, CDR1 is ENHRY and CDR2 is SYGVKD. V shed 9 bases and J shed 3 bases, with 12 bases lying between them. The CDR3 nucleotides read TGTGCCATAGCTGACAGGCGTGGAAACACCATATATTTT. It translates to CAIADRRGNTIYF.

This rearrangement joins TRBV11-2 to TRBJ2-1; D ambiguous. The CDR3 has 12 amino acids. Germline V gene data show CDR1 as SGHAT and CDR2 as FQNNGV. V lost 5 bases, J lost 13 bases, and 15 bases lay in between. CDR3 bases: TGTGCCAGCAGCGCTCTAGGGATTCGACAGTTCTTC. Amino acid sequence: CASSALGIRQFF.